Below, 7 T cell receptor beta chains from the same sample are listed, as sequenced in a study of cytomegalovirus exposure and HLA in healthy donors (TCRdb year 2017). The library was obtained by the immunoSEQ multiplex PCR assay. As stored in TCRdb, this immuneACCESS dataset retains in-frame rearrangements with V and J assigned. A fraction of the clones does not appear; measured against another copy, unresolved V genes explain less than half of the discrepancy, and the remainder lacks a known reason. A total of 110,000 to 150,000 clones appear in this sample, about four fifths of them only once. The ten largest clones capture approximately 1.5% of the sample. Sequenced sample: PBMCs. The receptor set was obtained from a woman younger than 45 in good health and CMV-seronegative.

This chain connects TRBV5-1 to TRBJ2-7, with 7 bases fitting TRBD2. This CDR3 is 15 amino acids long. Germline V gives CDR1 SGHRS, CDR2 YFSETQ. Losses at the gene ends were 4 bases for V and 6 bases for J; bases not matched to a gene: 13. The CDR3 protein is CASSAGDLDSREQYF. The CDR3 DNA sequence: TGCGCCAGCAGCGCGGGGGATCTAGACAGTCGCGAGCAGTACTTC.

This clone has only a few counts. CDR3 sequence (DNA): TGTGCCAGCAGCTGGACTAGTTACAATGAGCAGTTCTTC. It translates to CASSWTSYNEQFF. The gene calls are TRBV7-2 and TRBJ2-1, with 7 bases aligning to TRBD2. Trimming cost V 4 bases and J 4 bases; bases outside gene matches: 1. This CDR3 is built from 13 residues. CDR1 is SGHTA, CDR2 FQGNSA, per germline.

The chain links TRBV28 to TRBJ2-3, with 9 bases that match TRBD2. The CDR3 is 18 residues long. The germline CDR1 and CDR2 sequences are MDHEN and SYDVKM. The junction had 14 bases not matched to a gene; V was cut back by 3 bases and J by 4 bases. This chain's CDR3 is CASSLPPAAGGRSDTQYF. In nucleotides, the CDR3 is TGTGCCAGCAGTTTGCCCCCGGCGGCGGGGGGGCGGTCAGATACGCAGTATTTT.

The gene calls are TRBV7-2 and TRBJ1-3, with D unclear. Trimming took 5 bases from V and 0 from J, leaving 8 bases between them. The CDR3 spans 14 residues. Germline V CDR1 and CDR2: SGHTA, FQGNSA. CDR3 region: CASSTSGSGNTIYF. The CDR3 coding sequence is TGTGCCAGCAGCACTTCAGGCTCTGGAAACACCATATATTTT.

The chain employs TRBV6-5 and TRBJ2-7; 10 bases are a match to TRBD2. J was trimmed by 2 bases and V by 4 bases; bases with no gene match: 5. Germline V CDR1 and CDR2: MNHEY, SVGAGI. This CDR3 is 15 amino acids long. The CDR3 region is CASSFWTSGTYEQYF. The CDR3 region has the DNA TGTGCCAGCAGTTTTTGGACTAGCGGTACCTACGAGCAGTACTTC.

V is TRBV5-1 and J is TRBJ2-1; D call uncertain. Germline CDR1 and CDR2: SGHRS and YFSETQ. Trimming cost V 4 bases and J 2 bases, with 13 bases left between them. CDR3 length: 15 residues. The CDR3 DNA reads as TGCGCCAGCAGCCCCGAAGTCTATCCCTACAATGAGCAGTTCTTC. Its protein is CASSPEVYPYNEQFF.

V and J are TRBV6-5 and TRBJ2-3; 7 nucleotides agree with TRBD1. CDR3 length: 14 amino acids. In germline, CDR1 is MNHEY, CDR2 SVGAGI. The V segment lost 6 bases and the J segment 2 bases; nucleotides outside the gene matches: 5. The CDR3 loop reads CASSRDRLTDTQYF. CDR3 in DNA: TGTGCCAGCAGCCGGGACAGACTCACAGATACGCAGTATTTT.